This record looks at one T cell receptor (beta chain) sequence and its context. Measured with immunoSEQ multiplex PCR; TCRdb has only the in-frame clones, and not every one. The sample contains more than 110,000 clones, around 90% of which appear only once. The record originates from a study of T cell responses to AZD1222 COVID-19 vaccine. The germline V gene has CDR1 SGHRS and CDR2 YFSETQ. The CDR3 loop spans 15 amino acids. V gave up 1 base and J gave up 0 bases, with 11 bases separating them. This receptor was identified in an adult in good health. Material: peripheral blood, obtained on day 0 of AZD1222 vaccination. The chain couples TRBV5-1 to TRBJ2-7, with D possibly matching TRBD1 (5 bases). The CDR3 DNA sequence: TGCGCCAGCAGCTTGAGTCCACAGGACTCCTACGAGCAGTACTTC. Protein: CASSLSPQDSYEQYF.